The entry below describes one T cell receptor (beta chain). This entry belongs to a study of blood T cell repertoires in COVID-19. In the study overall: Samples representing acute and convalescent COVID-19 were sourced from the United States, Italy and Spain.

Using immunoSEQ multiplex PCR, the repertoire was profiled, and TCRdb retains in-frame clones only, with some absent. In the table there are about 170,000 clones, 85% to 90% of which are singletons. The clonotype comes from a woman at least 80 years old with COVID-19, enrolled during active disease. Sequenced: peripheral blood.

CDR3 sequence: CASSDSGGGPDTQYF. The CDR3, as DNA: TGTGCCAGCAGTGACTCGGGGGGAGGGCCAGATACGCAGTATTTT. The chain uses TRBV6-4 and TRBJ2-3, with 7 nucleotides matching TRBD2. The CDR3 consists of 15 residues. The germline V gene encodes CDR1 MRHNA and CDR2 SNTAGT. Trimming cost V 0 bases and J 4 bases; bases outside gene matches: 4.